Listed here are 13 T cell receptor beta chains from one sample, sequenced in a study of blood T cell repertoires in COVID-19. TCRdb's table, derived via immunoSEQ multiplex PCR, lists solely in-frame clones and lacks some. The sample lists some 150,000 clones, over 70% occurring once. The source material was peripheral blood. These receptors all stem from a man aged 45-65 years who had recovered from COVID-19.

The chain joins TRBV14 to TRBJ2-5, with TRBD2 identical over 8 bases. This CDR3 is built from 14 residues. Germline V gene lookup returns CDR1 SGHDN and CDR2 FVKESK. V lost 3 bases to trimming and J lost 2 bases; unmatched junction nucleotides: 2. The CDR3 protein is CASSQIAGQETQYF. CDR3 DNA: TGTGCCAGCAGCCAGATAGCGGGACAAGAGACCCAGTACTTC. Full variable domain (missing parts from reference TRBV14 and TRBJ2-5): EAGVTQFPSHSVIEKGQTVTLRCDPISGHDNLYWYRRVMGKEIKFLLHFVKESKQDESGMPNNRFLAERTGGTYSTLKVQPAELEDSGVYFCASSQIAGQETQYFGPGTRLLVL.

As DNA, the CDR3 is TGTGCCTGGAGTGTACCCGGAGGGAGATTTGGTGAAAAACTGTTTTTT. The encoded protein is CAWSVPGGRFGEKLFF. The chain is built from TRBV30 and TRBJ1-4; D unresolved. V was clipped by 0 bases and J by 7 bases, with 18 bases between them. This CDR3 contains 16 residues. In germline, CDR1 is GTSNPN, CDR2 SVGIG (reference sequence).

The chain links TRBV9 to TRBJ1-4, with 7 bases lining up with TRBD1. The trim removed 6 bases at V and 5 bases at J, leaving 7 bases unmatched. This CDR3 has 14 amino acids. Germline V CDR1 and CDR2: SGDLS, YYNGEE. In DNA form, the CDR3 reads TGTGCCAGCACCCCGACAGGGAGGAATGAAAAACTGTTTTTT. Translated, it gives CASTPTGRNEKLFF.

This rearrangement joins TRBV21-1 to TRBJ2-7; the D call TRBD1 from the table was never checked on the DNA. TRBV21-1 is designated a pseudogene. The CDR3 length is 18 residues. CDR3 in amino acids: CASPTGTGRLSCSYEQYF. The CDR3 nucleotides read TGTGCCAGCCCGACCGGGACAGGCCGATTGAGCTGCTCCTACGAGCAGTACTTC.

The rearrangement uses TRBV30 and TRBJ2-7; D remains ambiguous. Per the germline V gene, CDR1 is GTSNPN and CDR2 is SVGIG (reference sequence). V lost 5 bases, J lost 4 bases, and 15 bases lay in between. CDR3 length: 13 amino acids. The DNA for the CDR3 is TGTGCCTGGGCCCGGCAGGTAATGTACGAGCAGTACTTC. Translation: CAWARQVMYEQYF.

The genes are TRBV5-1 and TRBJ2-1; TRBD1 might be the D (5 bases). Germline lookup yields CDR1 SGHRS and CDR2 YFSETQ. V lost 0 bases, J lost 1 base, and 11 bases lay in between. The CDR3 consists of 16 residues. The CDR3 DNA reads TGCGCCAGCAGCTTGGGGGGCGGAATATCCTACAATGAGCAGTTCTTC. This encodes CASSLGGGISYNEQFF.

The CDR3 here is CASSEQNTDTQYF. The CDR3 bases are TGTGCCAGCAGCGAACAAAACACAGATACGCAGTATTTT. V gene TRBV6-2 or TRBV6-3 combines with J gene TRBJ2-3; D is undetermined. CDR1 is MNHEY, CDR2 SVGEGT, per germline. The CDR3 has 13 residues. With 6 bases removed from V and 2 bases from J, the gap between germline ends came to 9 bases.

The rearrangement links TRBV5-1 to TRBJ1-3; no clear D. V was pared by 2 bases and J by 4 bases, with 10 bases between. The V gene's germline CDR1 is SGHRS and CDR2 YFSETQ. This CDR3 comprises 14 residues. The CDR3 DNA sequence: TGCGCCAGCAGCTTAGCGGGATCAGGAAACACCATATATTTT. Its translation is CASSLAGSGNTIYF.

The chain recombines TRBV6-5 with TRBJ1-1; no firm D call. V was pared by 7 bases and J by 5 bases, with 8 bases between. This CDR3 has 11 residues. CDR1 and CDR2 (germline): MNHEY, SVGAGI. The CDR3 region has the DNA TGTGCCAGCATAATCCGGACTGAAGCTTTCTTT. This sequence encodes CASIIRTEAFF.

Here the CDR3 DNA reads TGTGCCAGCAGCTTATCCAGGGCCCACACCGGGGAGCTGTTTTTT. Translated: CASSLSRAHTGELFF. The V and J genes are TRBV7-3 and TRBJ2-2; D may be TRBD1 (5 bases). The CDR3 totals 15 residues. Germline V CDR1 and CDR2: SGHTA, FQGTGA. The ends were cut back, 2 bases at V and 3 bases at J, with 10 bases in the middle.

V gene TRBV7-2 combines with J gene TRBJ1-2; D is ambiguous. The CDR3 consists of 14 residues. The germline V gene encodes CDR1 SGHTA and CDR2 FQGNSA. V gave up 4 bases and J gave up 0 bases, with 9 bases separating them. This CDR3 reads CASSSSRANYGYTF. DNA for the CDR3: TGTGCCAGCAGCTCTAGTCGCGCTAACTATGGCTACACCTTC.

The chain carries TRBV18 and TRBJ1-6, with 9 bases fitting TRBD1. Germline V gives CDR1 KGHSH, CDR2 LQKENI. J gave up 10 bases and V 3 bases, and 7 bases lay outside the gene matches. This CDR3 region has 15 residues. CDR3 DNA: TGTGCCAGCTCACCCGGGACAGGGTTGTTATCACCCCTCCACTTT. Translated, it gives CASSPGTGLLSPLHF.

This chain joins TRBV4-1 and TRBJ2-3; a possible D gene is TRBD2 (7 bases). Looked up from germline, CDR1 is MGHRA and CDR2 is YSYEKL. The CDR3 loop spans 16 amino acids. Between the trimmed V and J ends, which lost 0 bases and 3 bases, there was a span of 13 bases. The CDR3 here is CASSQDWGGLTDTQYF. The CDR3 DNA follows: TGCGCCAGCAGCCAAGATTGGGGGGGCCTAACAGATACGCAGTATTTT.